These 12 T cell receptor beta chains were sequenced from one sample in a study of identical twins. TCRdb called the 5' RACE reads again in MiXCR, with one record for every CDR3 protein. This table has some 760,000 distinct CDR3 sequences, 18% appearing once. The sample also formed part of further work on T cells expressing NK-cell markers.

Sequencing was carried out using PBMCs. These receptors came from a woman between 18 and 29 years old in good health.

This clonotype was seen at least ten times. V usage is TRBV6-1 and J usage is TRBJ1-1, with TRBD1 matching over 7 bases. The V gene's germline CDR1 is MNHNS and CDR2 SASEGT. V shed 6 bases and J 0 bases; nucleotides not matched to a gene: 7. CDR3 length equals 15 residues. The DNA for the CDR3 is TGTGCCAGCAGCTTGACAGGGTTATTGAACACTGAAGCTTTCTTT. Residues: CASSLTGLLNTEAFF.

This clonotype has a handful of counts. This rearrangement joins TRBV7-2 to TRBJ2-3; 7 bases match TRBD2. The length of the CDR3 is 16 residues. Germline V gives CDR1 SGHTA, CDR2 FQGNSA. V trimming: 5 bases; J trimming: 1 base; junction bases outside the gene matches: 9. In nucleotides, the CDR3 is TGTGCCAGCAGCCTCGGGGGAGGGCCGGGCACAGATACGCAGTATTTT. It encodes CASSLGGGPGTDTQYF.

The rearrangement joins TRBV15 to TRBJ1-1, with TRBD1 matching over 9 bases. V trimming: 2 bases; J trimming: 6 bases; junction bases outside the gene matches: 7. Germline CDR1 LNHNV, CDR2 YYDKDF (reference sequence). The CDR3 extends over 15 amino acids. The CDR3 DNA is TGTGCCACCAGCAGATCCGACAGGGGGGCTGCTGAAGCTTTCTTT. Its protein is CATSRSDRGAAEAFF. Supplemented by reference TRBV15 and TRBJ1-1, the full variable domain reads DAMVIQNPRYQVTQFGKPVTLSCSQTLNHNVMYWYQQKSSQAPKLLFHYYDKDFNNEADTPDNFQSRRPNTSFCFLDIRSPGLGDTAMYLCATSRSDRGAAEAFFGQGTRLTVV.

The chain carries TRBV6-5 and TRBJ2-1; D not resolved. V was clipped by 7 bases and J by 6 bases, with 10 bases between them. The CDR3 contains 12 residues. CDR1 is MNHEY, CDR2 SVGAGI, per germline. CDR3 in amino acids: CASTTSSNEQFF. CDR3 sequence (DNA): TGTGCCAGCACCACGTCTAGCAATGAGCAGTTCTTC.

This clonotype was picked up a small number of times. V usage is TRBV20-1 and J usage is TRBJ2-5, with unresolved D. Germline values: CDR1 DFQATT, CDR2 SNEGSKA (reference sequence). The germline V and J ends were trimmed by 6 bases and 10 bases, with 18 bases remaining between them. The CDR3 contains 12 residues. CDR3 bases: TGCAGTGCCGTTCTTGGGCCCTTTAACCAGTACTTC. It yields the protein CSAVLGPFNQYF.

This clonotype was counted only a few times. The gene calls are TRBV20-1 and TRBJ2-1; 9 positions agree with TRBD2. The length of the CDR3 is 18 residues. Germline V gene lookup returns CDR1 DFQATT and CDR2 SNEGSKA (reference sequence). J lost 0 bases, V lost 6 bases, and 15 bases had no gene match. The CDR3 loop reads CSADKRGALTSSYNEQFF. The CDR3 nucleotides are TGCAGTGCGGATAAGCGGGGGGCCCTGACGAGCTCCTACAATGAGCAGTTCTTC.

This clonotype was found once. This chain joins TRBV11-2 and TRBJ2-3; the match to TRBD2 covers 14 bases. CDR1 and CDR2 from the germline V gene are SGHAT and FQNNGV. J was trimmed by 5 bases and V by 6 bases; bases with no gene match: 22. CDR3 length: 21 amino acids. CDR3 DNA: TGTGCCAGCAGTCGCTTCGGCCCTATCCCGGGACTAGCGGGAGAGGGAGATACGCAGTATTTT. Translated, it gives CASSRFGPIPGLAGEGDTQYF.

The rearrangement links TRBV4-3 to TRBJ2-7, with D possibly matching TRBD2 (5 bases). Germline V gene lookup returns CDR1 LGHNA and CDR2 YSLEER. V was trimmed by 3 bases and J by 8 bases, leaving 17 bases between them. The CDR3 is 14 amino acids. CDR3 bases: TGCGCCAGCAGCCACGGACGCCCACTAGAGAAGCAGTACTTC. This gives the protein CASSHGRPLEKQYF.

Only a few counts were recorded for this clonotype. The chain is built from TRBV6-1 and TRBJ2-4; D might be TRBD1 (5 bases). The germline gives CDR1 MNHNS, CDR2 SASEGT. This CDR3 spans 15 amino acids. V dropped 0 bases and J dropped 5 bases, with 11 bases sitting between them. The CDR3 sequence is CASSEAQQVQNIQYF. The CDR3 nucleotides are TGTGCCAGCAGTGAAGCGCAACAGGTCCAAAACATTCAGTACTTC.

This clonotype was counted only a few times. This chain links TRBV6-2 or TRBV6-3 with TRBJ2-1; D uncertain. The CDR3 length is 11 residues. The germline CDR1 and CDR2 sequences are MNHEY and SVGEGT. V was trimmed by 6 bases and J by 11 bases, leaving 11 bases between them. As DNA, the CDR3 is TGTGCCAGCAGCCCGGGTCGTAAGCAGTTCTTC. Translation: CASSPGRKQFF.

The genes are TRBV6-6 and TRBJ1-6; D call uncertain. V was trimmed by 2 bases and J by 7 bases, leaving 6 bases between them. This CDR3 spans 13 amino acids. CDR1 is MNHNY and CDR2 is SVGAGI in the germline V gene (reference sequence). CDR3 loop: CASSYIGNSPLHF. The CDR3 DNA is TGTGCCAGCAGTTACATCGGAAATTCACCCCTCCACTTT.

This clonotype was observed a few times. V usage is TRBV10-2 and J usage is TRBJ2-5; a possible D gene is TRBD1 (5 bases). The CDR3 spans 15 residues. CDR1 and CDR2 from the germline V gene are WSHSY and SAAADI. V dropped 1 base and J dropped 4 bases, with 13 bases sitting between them. For the CDR3, the DNA is TGCGCCAGCAGTGAGTTCGACCAGGGTGGAGAGACCCAGTACTTC. This translates into CASSEFDQGGETQYF.